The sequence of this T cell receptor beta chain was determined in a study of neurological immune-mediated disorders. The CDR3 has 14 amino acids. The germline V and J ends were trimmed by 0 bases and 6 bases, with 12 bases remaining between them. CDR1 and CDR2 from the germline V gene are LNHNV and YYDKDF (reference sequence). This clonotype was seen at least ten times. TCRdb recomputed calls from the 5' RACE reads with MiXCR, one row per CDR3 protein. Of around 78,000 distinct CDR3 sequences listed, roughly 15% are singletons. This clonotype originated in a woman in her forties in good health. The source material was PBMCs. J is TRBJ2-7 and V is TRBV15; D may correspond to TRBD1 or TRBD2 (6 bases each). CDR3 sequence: CATSRDKGGGEQYV. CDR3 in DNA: TGTGCCACCAGCAGAGATAAGGGGGGTGGCGAGCAGTACGTC.